The entry below describes one T cell receptor (beta chain). Antigen: not known. Germline V CDR1 and CDR2: MNHEY, SVGEGT. The CDR3 consists of 18 residues. TRB rearrangements were amplified by touch-down multiplex PCR with mixed TRB-A/B primers. TCRdb reprocessed the multiplex PCR reads, with one entry per CDR3 protein and no DNA. The sample has roughly 2,300 distinct CDR3 sequences. This sample was taken from a study of T cell clusters in autoimmune cytopenias. Findings of the study overall: Clustering suggested that physiological T cell clusters were missing in primary autoimmune cytopenia patients. Compared with active autoimmune hepatitis patients, healthy donors showed approximately 3-fold more exclusive TRB clusters. The cluster-lack signature was not seen for secondary cytopenia versus chronic lymphocytic leukemia. The T cell clusters were defined only in silico, without experimental functional validation.

TRB was amplified from 250 ng of peripheral blood genomic DNA per sample. The chain joins TRBV6-2 or TRBV6-3 to TRBJ2-6; TCRdb's assignment of TRBD1 cannot be checked, as there is no DNA. The specimen was peripheral blood. This TCR was sampled from a human donor with an autoimmune cytopenia or autoimmune hepatitis (not recorded which). The CDR3 here is CASRPRQGKHSGANVLTF.